The next 32 T cell receptor beta chains were all read from a single sample in a study of T-cell reconstitution after alpha-beta-depleted transplantation in children. The authors prepared the TCRbeta library with unique molecular identifiers. MiXCR was run by TCRdb on the PCR reads, yielding one entry per CDR3 protein. The sample comprises a few hundred thousand distinct CDR3 sequences, around 9.7% of which are singletons, and approximately 4.7% rests with the top ten. The sample consisted of PBMCs from the stem cell graft donor, taken from the stem cell graft. All receptors derive from a human donor who donated a stem cell graft to a child with SCID.

The chain couples TRBV19 to TRBJ1-1; D may be TRBD1 (6 bases). From germline, CDR1 is LNHDA and CDR2 SQIVND (reference sequence). The CDR3 is made up of 17 amino acids. Trimming removed 5 bases from V and 0 bases from J, with 19 bases in between. CDR3 sequence (DNA): TGTGCCAGTAGTCTTCCGGGACAAGGGGAAATGAACACTGAAGCTTTCTTT. Translating gives CASSLPGQGEMNTEAFF.

This clonotype was observed many times. The chain recombines TRBV20-1 with TRBJ1-6, with 7 bases that match TRBD1. Germline CDR1 reads DFQATT; CDR2 reads SNEGSKA (reference sequence). The CDR3 sequence is 15 residues long. V trimming: 0 bases; J trimming: 9 bases; junction bases outside the gene matches: 8. This CDR3 is CSARDLKAGGSPLHF. In nucleotides, the CDR3 is TGCAGTGCTAGAGATCTTAAGGCAGGGGGTTCACCCCTCCACTTT.

This clonotype was picked up many times. The gene calls are TRBV20-1 and TRBJ1-1; no clear D. Trimming pared 2 bases from V and 3 bases from J, leaving 10 bases between. The length of the CDR3 is 13 residues. CDR1 and CDR2 from the germline V gene are DFQATT and SNEGSKA (reference sequence). In DNA form, the CDR3 reads TGCAGTGCTAGAAGGGATGGGGACACTGAAGCTTTCTTT. It yields the protein CSARRDGDTEAFF.

At least ten counts were recorded for this clonotype. The genes are TRBV10-3 and TRBJ1-4, with 12 bases matching TRBD1. After removal of 6 bases from V and 5 bases from J, the junction contained 7 bases not matched to a gene. Per germline, CDR1 ENHRY and CDR2 SYGVKD. The CDR3 sequence is 16 residues long. CDR3 bases: TGTGCCATCAGGGCCGGGACAGGGGGCGAAAATGAAAAACTGTTTTTT. Residues: CAIRAGTGGENEKLFF.

This clonotype was recorded many times. The chain employs TRBV5-1 and TRBJ2-2; D possibly corresponds to TRBD2 (6 bases). The V end was cut by 3 bases, the J end by 1 base, with 16 bases between. The CDR3 is made up of 17 amino acids. Germline assignment: CDR1 SGHRS and CDR2 YFSETQ. Written as DNA, the CDR3 is TGCGCCAGCAGCTCCCTTGGCGCGGGGATGAACACCGGGGAGCTGTTTTTT. Translating it yields CASSSLGAGMNTGELFF. The entire variable domain, with the rest obtained from reference TRBV5-1 and TRBJ2-2, is as follows: KAGVTQTPRYLIKTRGQQVTLSCSPISGHRSVSWYQQTPGQGLQFLFEYFSETQRNKGNFPGRFSGRQFSNSRSEMNVSTLELGDSALYLCASSSLGAGMNTGELFFGEGSRLTVL.

This clonotype was observed a single time. The chain recombines TRBV20-1 with TRBJ1-4; D remains unclear. The germline CDR1 and CDR2 sequences are DFQATT and SNEGSKA (reference sequence). V was trimmed by 3 bases and J by 0 bases, leaving 8 bases between them. The CDR3 is 14 residues long. The DNA for the CDR3 is TGCAGTGCTAGCCCGGATGCAACTAATGAAAAACTGTTTTTT. This gives the protein CSASPDATNEKLFF.

This clonotype was observed many times. V is TRBV20-1 and J is TRBJ1-2; D possibly corresponds to TRBD1 (5 bases). Germline V CDR1 and CDR2: DFQATT, SNEGSKA (reference sequence). The CDR3 runs 13 residues. V lost 0 bases to trimming and J lost 7 bases, with 12 bases between them. This CDR3 reads CSARDFGGSGYTF. As DNA, the CDR3 is TGCAGTGCTAGAGATTTCGGGGGGTCTGGCTACACCTTC.

This clonotype was picked up many times. The chain employs TRBV5-1 and TRBJ2-3; 11 nucleotides align to TRBD2. V shed 3 bases and J 5 bases; nucleotides not matched to a gene: 8. Germline CDR1 is SGHRS and CDR2 is YFSETQ. This CDR3 region has 16 residues. Here the CDR3 reads CASSSDSGGAGDTQYF. The CDR3 nucleotides read TGCGCCAGCAGCTCTGATAGCGGGGGGGCCGGAGATACGCAGTATTTT.

Worth noting for this clonotype: A much larger clone lies one base from this, so it may be a read error. The CDR3 is CASSLSSRPNGYTF. The CDR3 DNA is TGCGCCAGCAGCCTCAGCTCTAGGCCGAATGGCTACACCTTC. This chain uses TRBV5-1 with TRBJ1-2, with D unclear. This CDR3 has 14 amino acids. Trimming took off 4 bases at V and 6 bases at J, with 16 bases between the two ends. The germline gives CDR1 SGHRS, CDR2 YFSETQ.

This clonotype was picked up many times. The chain links TRBV20-1 to TRBJ1-4; D remains ambiguous. CDR3 size: 12 residues. Trimming took 3 bases from V and 4 from J, leaving 6 bases between them. Germline CDR1 reads DFQATT; CDR2 reads SNEGSKA (reference sequence). The CDR3, as DNA: TGCAGTGCTAGGAGACTTAATGAAAAACTGTTTTTT. Its translation: CSARRLNEKLFF.

This clonotype showed up many times. The chain couples TRBV10-3 to TRBJ1-1; D is uncertain. CDR3 length: 12 amino acids. Trimming cost V 2 bases and J 8 bases, with 9 bases left between them. Germline V lookup: CDR1 ENHRY, CDR2 SYGVKD. The CDR3 loop reads CAISEGLFEAFF. CDR3 in DNA: TGTGCCATCAGTGAGGGGTTATTCGAAGCTTTCTTT.

This clonotype was seen many times. The chain joins TRBV7-7 to TRBJ1-2; D is perhaps TRBD1 (5 bases). The germline V gene has CDR1 SSHAT and CDR2 FNYEAQ (reference sequence). This CDR3 has 17 amino acids. Between the trimmed V and J ends, which lost 6 bases and 6 bases, there was a span of 26 bases. CDR3 DNA sequence: TGTGCCAGCAGTCCCTTTTTAGCCGGGGCGGAGGGGAATGGCTACACCTTC. It codes for CASSPFLAGAEGNGYTF.

This clonotype was detected ten times or more. The chain links TRBV5-5 to TRBJ1-1, with D possibly being TRBD1 (6 bases). V lost 5 bases to trimming and J lost 5 bases, with 13 bases between them. CDR1 is SGHKS, CDR2 YYEKEE, per germline (reference sequence). The CDR3 runs to 13 residues. The CDR3 reads CASRTTGWTEAFF. The CDR3 coding sequence is TGTGCCAGCAGGACTACAGGGTGGACTGAAGCTTTCTTT.

This clonotype has a count of ten or more. The chain links TRBV5-6 to TRBJ2-1; D remains ambiguous. The CDR3 totals 11 residues. The germline V gene encodes CDR1 SGHDT and CDR2 YYEEEE. Trimming shortened V by 5 bases and J by 7 bases, and 7 bases separated the two germline ends. CDR3 sequence (DNA): TGTGCCAGCAGACTCGGGAATGAGCAGTTCTTC. Its protein product is CASRLGNEQFF. The entire variable domain, with the rest obtained from reference TRBV5-6 and TRBJ2-1, is as follows: DAGVTQSPTHLIKTRGQQVTLRCSPKSGHDTVSWYQQALGQGPQFIFQYYEEEERQRGNFPDRFSGHQFPNYSSELNVNALLLGDSALYLCASRLGNEQFFGPGTRLTVL.

This clonotype was seen ten or more times. This rearrangement joins TRBV11-2 to TRBJ1-5; no definite D call. Per germline, CDR1 SGHAT and CDR2 FQNNGV. V lost 1 base and J lost 2, with 9 bases in between. The CDR3 is 15 amino acids. The CDR3 reads CASSLGGSGNQPQHF. Written as DNA, the CDR3 is TGTGCCAGCAGCTTAGGGGGATCGGGCAATCAGCCCCAGCATTTT. Looking up the rest from reference TRBV11-2 and TRBJ1-5 gives the full variable domain: EAGVAQSPRYKIIEKRQSVAFWCNPISGHATLYWYQQILGQGPKLLIQFQNNGVVDDSQLPKDRFSAERLKGVDSTLKIQPAKLEDSAVYLCASSLGGSGNQPQHFGDGTRLSIL.

This clonotype came up many times. The chain employs TRBV5-6 and TRBJ2-7; D not resolved. The germline gives CDR1 SGHDT, CDR2 YYEEEE. This CDR3 contains 12 residues. V was clipped by 1 base and J by 9 bases, with 11 bases between them. The CDR3 protein is CASSLQSGRQYF. CDR3 coding DNA: TGTGCCAGCAGCTTGCAGTCCGGAAGGCAGTACTTC.

On this clonotype itself: A junction boundary mismatches the germline segment, possibly from a read error. The chain carries TRBV7-2 and TRBJ1-2, with 9 bases that match TRBD1. The length of the CDR3 is 14 residues. The germline gives CDR1 SGHTA, CDR2 FQGNSA. CDR3 sequence reads: CASSFRDRANGDTF. The CDR3 DNA reads as TGTGCCAGCAGCTTCCGGGACAGGGCTAATGGCGACACCTTC. The full variable domain, its missing parts supplied by reference TRBV7-2 and TRBJ1-2, is GAGVSQSPSNKVTEKGKDVELRCDPISGHTALYWYRQSLGQGLEFLIYFQGNSAPDKSGLPSDRFSAERTGGSVSTLTIQRTQQEDSAVYLCASSFRDRANGDTFGSGTRLTVV.

The table lists this clonotype with many counts. The chain employs TRBV3-1 and TRBJ2-7; D tentatively fits TRBD1 or TRBD2 (5 bases each). This CDR3 is 14 amino acids long. CDR1 and CDR2 (germline): LGHDT, YNNKEL (reference sequence). V gave up 3 bases and J gave up 0 bases, with 9 bases separating them. The CDR3 sequence is CASSQLGVSYEQYF. CDR3 DNA: TGTGCCAGCAGCCAGCTGGGGGTCTCCTACGAGCAGTACTTC.

Ten or more counts support this clonotype. This chain joins TRBV7-2 and TRBJ1-2; D is possibly TRBD1 (6 bases). The V and J ends lost 5 bases and 8 bases respectively, with 15 bases between them. Germline V gene sequence: CDR1 SGHTA, CDR2 FQGNSA. The CDR3 sequence is 13 residues long. For the CDR3, the DNA is TGTGCCAGCAGCCCAATCGGACAGAGCGGCTACACCTTC. It is translated as CASSPIGQSGYTF.

This clonotype was picked up many times. V and J are TRBV12-3 or TRBV12-4 and TRBJ1-2, with D possibly TRBD1 on 5 matching bases. V gave up 6 bases and J gave up 4 bases, with 9 bases separating them. This CDR3 has 12 amino acids. CDR3 coding DNA: TGTGCCAGCAGGGGACGGCCCTATGGCTACACCTTC. Amino acids: CASRGRPYGYTF.

This clonotype has more than one count but fewer than ten. This chain uses TRBV5-1 with TRBJ2-2; 9 nucleotides match TRBD2. J lost 1 base, V lost 0 bases, and 4 bases had no gene match. This CDR3 comprises 17 residues. Germline V CDR1 and CDR2: SGHRS, YFSETQ. The CDR3 nucleotides read TGCGCCAGCAGCTTGGTCCTAGCGGGGCGGAACACCGGGGAGCTGTTTTTT. Translating it yields CASSLVLAGRNTGELFF.

There are many counts of this clonotype. The chain links TRBV20-1 to TRBJ1-2, with 7 bases that match TRBD1. Per germline, CDR1 DFQATT and CDR2 SNEGSKA (reference sequence). The V gene end was trimmed by 0 bases and the J gene end by 7 bases; junction bases not matched to a gene: 5. The CDR3 length is 13 residues. CDR3 nucleotides: TGCAGTGCTAGAGAGACAGGGAATGGTGGCTACACCTTC. Translated: CSARETGNGGYTF.

This clonotype was seen at least ten times. This sequence joins TRBV12-3 or TRBV12-4 and TRBJ1-1, with D possibly being TRBD1 (5 bases). The CDR3 covers 13 residues. V lost 4 bases and J lost 3, with 9 bases in between. The CDR3 nucleotides read TGTGCCAGCAGTTACGGGGCGGACACTGAAGCTTTCTTT. Its protein is CASSYGADTEAFF.

The chain joins TRBV3-1 to TRBJ2-5; 7 bases match TRBD1. CDR3 length equals 15 residues. V shed 4 bases, J shed 3 bases, and the junction held 8 bases outside the gene matches. Germline CDR1 LGHDT, CDR2 YNNKEL (reference sequence). CDR3 sequence: CASSPRGTGEETQYF. Written as DNA, the CDR3 is TGTGCCAGCAGCCCCCGTGGTACAGGGGAAGAGACCCAGTACTTC.

This clonotype was counted at least ten times. In nucleotides, the CDR3 is TGTGCCAGCAGTGCCGGGTCCTCCCTGAACACTGAAGCTTTCTTT. Protein: CASSAGSSLNTEAFF. This sequence joins TRBV6-1 and TRBJ1-1; no reliable D call. With 4 bases removed from V and 0 bases from J, the gap between germline ends came to 12 bases. Germline CDR1 and CDR2: MNHNS and SASEGT. The CDR3 sequence is 15 residues long.

At least ten counts were recorded for this clonotype. This chain connects TRBV15 to TRBJ2-6, with D unclear. The CDR3 is made up of 15 amino acids. The V gene lost 3 bases and the J gene lost 0 bases, with 6 bases spanning the gap. Germline V CDR1 and CDR2: LNHNV, YYDKDF (reference sequence). The CDR3 bases are TGTGCCACCAGCAGTTGGTTCTCTGGGGCCAACGTCCTGACTTTC. Translating it yields CATSSWFSGANVLTF.

This sequence joins TRBV4-3 and TRBJ2-1; tentatively, D is TRBD1 (6 bases). V gave up 3 bases and J gave up 3 bases, with 9 bases separating them. Germline V gene data show CDR1 as LGHNA and CDR2 as YSLEER. The CDR3 extends over 14 amino acids. This CDR3 reads CASSQDSFYNEQFF. The CDR3 DNA sequence: TGCGCCAGCAGCCAGGACAGTTTCTACAATGAGCAGTTCTTC.

This clonotype has only a few counts. This sequence joins TRBV18 and TRBJ2-5; 12 bases match TRBD1. J gave up 5 bases and V 3 bases, and 4 bases lay outside the gene matches. From germline, CDR1 is KGHSH and CDR2 LQKENI. The length of the CDR3 is 15 residues. CDR3 region: CASSPGTGGMETQYF. CDR3 in DNA: TGTGCCAGCTCACCTGGGACAGGGGGCATGGAGACCCAGTACTTC.

This clonotype was seen many times. This chain links TRBV20-1 with TRBJ1-2; 7 bases agree with TRBD1. Trimming took 3 bases from V and 0 from J; bases not matched to a gene: 4. The CDR3 has 14 amino acids. Germline CDR1 is DFQATT and CDR2 is SNEGSKA (reference sequence). The CDR3 loop is CSASRGHTNYGYTF. CDR3 sequence (DNA): TGCAGTGCTAGTAGGGGGCATACTAACTATGGCTACACCTTC.

This clonotype was seen at least ten times. Written as DNA, the CDR3 is TGCGCCAGCAGGGGGGAATTAAAATCCAATGAGCAGTTCTTC. Translated, it gives CASRGELKSNEQFF. The V gene is TRBV5-1, the J gene TRBJ2-1; D is perhaps TRBD1 or TRBD2 (5 bases each). The CDR3 is 14 residues long. Trimming removed 5 bases at V and 6 bases at J, with 15 bases between. CDR1 is SGHRS and CDR2 is YFSETQ in the germline V gene.

This clonotype showed up many times. The V and J genes are TRBV5-4 and TRBJ1-2; TRBD1 might be the D (6 bases). This CDR3 comprises 13 residues. Germline CDR1 reads SGHNT; CDR2 reads YYREEE (reference sequence). V lost 7 bases, J lost 7 bases, and 17 bases lay in between. CDR3 sequence reads: CASRLTGTRGYTF. CDR3 in DNA: TGTGCCAGCCGGTTAACAGGGACACGTGGCTACACCTTC.

Notes on this clonotype: A much bigger clone sits one base away, suggesting this may be a read error. This sequence joins TRBV12-3 or TRBV12-4 and TRBJ1-1; D is possibly TRBD1 (5 bases). The CDR3 runs 19 residues. CDR3 nucleotides: TGTGCCTGCAGTTTAAGGCAGAGGGGCCTCACCCTTATGAACACTGAAGCTTTCTTT. The encoded protein is CACSLRQRGLTLMNTEAFF.